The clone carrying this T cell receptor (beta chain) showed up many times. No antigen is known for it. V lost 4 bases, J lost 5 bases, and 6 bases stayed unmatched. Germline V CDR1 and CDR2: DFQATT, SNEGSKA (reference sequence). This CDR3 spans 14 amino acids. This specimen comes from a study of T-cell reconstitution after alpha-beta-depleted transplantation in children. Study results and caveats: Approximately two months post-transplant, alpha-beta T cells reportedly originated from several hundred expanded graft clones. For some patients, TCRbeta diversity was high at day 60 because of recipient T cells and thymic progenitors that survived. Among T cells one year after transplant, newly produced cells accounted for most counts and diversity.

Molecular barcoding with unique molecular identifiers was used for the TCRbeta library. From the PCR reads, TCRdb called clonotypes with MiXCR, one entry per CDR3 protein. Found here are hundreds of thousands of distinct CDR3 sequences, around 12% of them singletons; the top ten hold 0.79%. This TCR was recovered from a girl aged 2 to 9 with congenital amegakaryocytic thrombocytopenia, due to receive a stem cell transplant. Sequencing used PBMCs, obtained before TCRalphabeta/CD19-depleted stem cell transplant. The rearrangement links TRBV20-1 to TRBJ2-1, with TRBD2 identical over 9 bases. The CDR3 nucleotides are TGCAGTGCTAAAGCGGGAGGTCTGAACAATGAGCAGTTCTTC. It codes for CSAKAGGLNNEQFF.